Below, 21 T cell receptor beta chains from the same sample are listed, as sequenced in a study of T cell responses to AZD1222 COVID-19 vaccine. Assay: immunoSEQ multiplex PCR; the TCRdb copy retains only in-frame clones and omits some. The sample carries around 140,000 clones, just under 95% recorded once. The material was peripheral blood, obtained on day 0 of AZD1222 vaccination. The origin of the receptors is an adult in good health.

The CDR3 nucleotides read TGCGCCAGCAGCTTGGGACTAGCGGGAGTTATCAACACCGGGGAGCTGTTTTTT. Its translation: CASSLGLAGVINTGELFF. This sequence joins TRBV5-1 and TRBJ2-2; 12 nucleotides agree with TRBD2. CDR1 and CDR2 (germline): SGHRS, YFSETQ. CDR3 length: 18 residues. V shed 0 bases and J 2 bases; nucleotides not matched to a gene: 5.

The V and J genes are TRBV18 and TRBJ1-5; 11 bases align to TRBD1. After removal of 3 bases from V and 0 bases from J, the junction contained 4 bases not matched to a gene. The CDR3 consists of 17 residues. Germline V gene sequence: CDR1 KGHSH, CDR2 LQKENI. The CDR3 loop is CASSPGQGDYSNQPQHF. The CDR3, as DNA: TGTGCCAGCTCACCGGGACAGGGGGATTATAGCAATCAGCCCCAGCATTTT.

The V call is TRBV12-3 or TRBV12-4, the J call TRBJ1-2; 7 positions match TRBD1. The length of the CDR3 is 13 residues. Trimming at V came to 6 bases and at J to 3 bases, leaving 4 bases not matched to a gene. This CDR3 is CASSRTGDYGYTF. The CDR3 DNA sequence: TGTGCCAGCAGCCGGACAGGCGACTATGGCTACACCTTC.

V is TRBV11-2 and J is TRBJ2-7, with TRBD2 matching 12 bases. The CDR3 spans 13 residues. V was clipped by 4 bases and J by 5 bases; unmatched bases: 0. CDR1 SGHAT and CDR2 FQNNGV come from the germline V gene. The CDR3 spells CASSSSGRDEQYF. CDR3 DNA sequence: TGTGCCAGCAGCTCTAGCGGGAGGGACGAGCAGTACTTC.

The chain carries TRBV3-1 (or the pseudogene TRBV3-2) and TRBJ2-1, with 7 positions matching TRBD2. The junction had 12 bases not matched to a gene; V was cut back by 1 base and J by 6 bases. The CDR3 consists of 17 residues. CDR1 and CDR2 (germline): LGHDT, YNNKEL (reference sequence). CDR3 loop: CASSQGLSGRRFNEQFF. The CDR3 nucleotides read TGTGCCAGCAGCCAAGGTTTATCCGGGAGGCGGTTCAATGAGCAGTTCTTC.

V usage is TRBV7-2 and J usage is TRBJ1-2; a possible D gene is TRBD1 (5 bases). The CDR3 length is 12 residues. The germline V gene has CDR1 SGHTA and CDR2 FQGNSA. V lost 11 bases to trimming and J lost 5 bases, with 15 bases between them. CDR3 residues: CAGLRVRYGYTF. For the CDR3, the DNA is TGTGCCGGCCTCAGGGTTCGGTATGGCTACACCTTC.

The chain carries TRBV28 and TRBJ2-3; 8 positions match TRBD1. V shed 3 bases, J shed 5 bases, and the junction held 4 bases outside the gene matches. From germline, CDR1 is MDHEN and CDR2 SYDVKM. The CDR3 spans 14 residues. The CDR3 is CASSLTGVGDTQYF. DNA of the CDR3: TGTGCCAGCAGTTTGACAGGGGTGGGAGATACGCAGTATTTT.

The chain employs TRBV5-1 and TRBJ1-6; tentatively, D is TRBD1 (5 bases). Germline values: CDR1 SGHRS, CDR2 YFSETQ. This CDR3 has 15 amino acids. V lost 6 bases, J lost 10 bases, and 20 bases lay in between. CDR3 protein: CASTIGPGARSPLHF. The DNA of the CDR3 is TGCGCCAGCACAATCGGTCCCGGGGCGAGGTCACCCCTCCACTTT.

V and J are TRBV2 and TRBJ1-5, with D perhaps matching TRBD1 (6 bases). Trimming took 2 bases from V and 2 from J, leaving 10 bases between them. The CDR3 has 15 residues. CDR1 is SNHLY, CDR2 FYNNEI, per germline. The CDR3 protein is CASSEWAGGNQPQHF. CDR3 DNA: TGTGCCAGCAGTGAATGGGCAGGGGGCAATCAGCCCCAGCATTTT.

This chain links TRBV7-8 with TRBJ1-5; a possible D gene is TRBD1 (6 bases). The CDR3 covers 15 residues. Between the trimmed V and J ends, which lost 1 base and 3 bases, there was a span of 10 bases. Germline V gene lookup returns CDR1 SGHVS and CDR2 FQNEAQ. For the CDR3, the DNA is TGTGCCAGCAGCTTAGTGGGGGGCCACAATCAGCCCCAGCATTTT. Translation: CASSLVGGHNQPQHF.

Concerning this clone itself: Other DNA sequences from this sample encode an identical CDR3 as well. The V gene is TRBV6-4, the J gene TRBJ2-6; weak D call: TRBD1 (5 bases). Germline V gives CDR1 MRHNA, CDR2 SNTAGT. The ends were cut back, 0 bases at V and 2 bases at J, with 5 bases in the middle. This CDR3 contains 15 residues. CDR3 DNA sequence: TGTGCCAGCAGTGACTCAGGGGCTGGGGCCAACGTCCTGACTTTC. Its translation: CASSDSGAGANVLTF.

J is TRBJ1-1 and V is TRBV11-2; no reliable D call. CDR3 length equals 14 residues. Germline assignment: CDR1 SGHAT and CDR2 FQNNGV. The V gene lost 0 bases and the J gene lost 5 bases, with 10 bases spanning the gap. CDR3 sequence: CASSLDISKTEAFF. CDR3 DNA: TGTGCCAGCAGCTTAGATATTTCGAAGACTGAAGCTTTCTTT.

The chain employs TRBV6-4 and TRBJ2-2; the D gene is possibly TRBD1 (6 bases). Germline values: CDR1 MRHNA, CDR2 SNTAGT. There are 14 residues in the CDR3. Trimming removed 2 bases from V and 2 bases from J, with 6 bases in between. This CDR3 reads CASSDGTNTGELFF. CDR3 DNA: TGTGCCAGCAGTGACGGGACAAACACCGGGGAGCTGTTTTTT.

CDR3 in DNA: TGCGCCAGCAGTTCCTGGACAGGGGGGAACTATGGCTACACCTTC. Its translation: CASSSWTGGNYGYTF. The rearrangement joins TRBV10-2 to TRBJ1-2; TRBD1 matches at 10 bases. V trimming: 5 bases; J trimming: 2 bases; junction bases outside the gene matches: 5. Germline V gene lookup returns CDR1 WSHSY and CDR2 SAAADI. The CDR3 totals 15 residues.

The gene calls are TRBV5-1 and TRBJ2-7; D is perhaps TRBD2 (5 bases). Germline CDR1 and CDR2: SGHRS and YFSETQ. The CDR3 covers 14 residues. The V gene lost 4 bases and the J gene lost 0 bases, with 11 bases spanning the gap. The CDR3 DNA sequence: TGCGCCAGCAGCCCCCGAAGCGGCTCCTACGAGCAGTACTTC. This encodes CASSPRSGSYEQYF.

This clone was picked up one time. This chain joins TRBV27 and TRBJ2-6; TRBD1 is a possible D gene (6 bases). CDR1 is MNHEY and CDR2 is SMNVEV in the germline V gene (reference sequence). The V end was cut by 5 bases, the J end by 2 bases, with 10 bases between. The CDR3 totals 15 residues. CDR3 loop: CASSNRVAGANVLTF. The CDR3 bases are TGTGCCAGCAGTAACAGGGTTGCTGGGGCCAACGTCCTGACTTTC.

The V and J genes are TRBV7-9 and TRBJ2-3, with 13 bases aligning to TRBD2. Germline V CDR1 and CDR2: SEHNR, FQNEAQ (reference sequence). Unmatched junction bases numbered 4, after V lost 5 bases and J lost 5 bases. This CDR3 has 15 residues. The CDR3 nucleotides are TGTGCCAGCAGCCTCTGGACTAGCGGGAGAGATACGCAGTATTTT. It yields the protein CASSLWTSGRDTQYF.

The chain recombines TRBV2 with TRBJ1-6; D is possibly TRBD1 (5 bases). V gave up 6 bases and J gave up 7 bases, with 22 bases separating them. Per germline, CDR1 SNHLY and CDR2 FYNNEI. This CDR3 has 17 amino acids. In DNA form, the CDR3 reads TGTGCCAGCAGACCCGGGGAGGAGCGGGGGTGGAATTCACCCCTCCACTTT. Its translation: CASRPGEERGWNSPLHF.

For the CDR3, the DNA is TGTGCCAGCAGTCAATGGCCGGACAGGGACAATAATTCACCCCTCCACTTT. This gives the protein CASSQWPDRDNNSPLHF. V and J are TRBV6-6 and TRBJ1-6; 8 positions match TRBD1. The CDR3 is 17 residues long. J gave up 5 bases and V 5 bases, and 11 bases lay outside the gene matches. The germline V gene encodes CDR1 MNHNY and CDR2 SVGAGI (reference sequence).

This clone was recorded once. The V call is TRBV7-2, the J call TRBJ2-7; D assignment may be TRBD1 or TRBD2 (5 bases each). Germline CDR1 is SGHTA and CDR2 is FQGNSA. Trimming removed 2 bases at V and 6 bases at J, with 11 bases between. This CDR3 is built from 13 residues. The CDR3 sequence is CASSLRGRGEQYF. DNA for the CDR3: TGTGCCAGCAGCTTAAGGGGACGGGGCGAGCAGTACTTC.

The chain combines TRBV28 with TRBJ2-1; 7 bases agree with TRBD1. V was pared by 8 bases and J by 2 bases, with 15 bases of the junction left unmatched. The CDR3 is made up of 17 amino acids. The V gene's germline CDR1 is MDHEN and CDR2 SYDVKM. CDR3 amino acids: CASGIPTGESTYNEQFF. As DNA, the CDR3 is TGTGCCAGCGGAATTCCTACAGGGGAGTCGACCTACAATGAGCAGTTCTTC.